Listed below are T cell receptor beta chains from one sample, sequenced in a study of blood T cell repertoires in COVID-19. Assay: immunoSEQ multiplex PCR; the TCRdb copy retains only in-frame clones and omits some. The sample holds about 380,000 clones, 70% to 90% seen once. Sequenced material: peripheral blood. The receptors were sampled from a man in his forties with acute or convalescent COVID-19. CDR3s include the opening cysteine and the closing phenylalanine or tryptophan. The D gene is left open where the match is weak.

TRBV29-1	TRBJ1-1	NA	CSVGNTEAFF	TGCAGCGTCGGGAACACTGAAGCTTTCTTT
TRBV9	TRBJ2-7	TRBD1	CASSLGTGTYEQYF	TGTGCCAGCAGCCTAGGGACAGGAACCTACGAGCAGTACTTC
TRBV5-1	TRBJ2-3	TRBD1	CASSGQADTQYF	TGCGCCAGCAGCGGACAGGCAGATACGCAGTATTTT
TRBV9	TRBJ2-3	TRBD1	CASSPWTGKPDTQYF	TGTGCCAGCAGTCCTTGGACAGGGAAGCCAGATACGCAGTATTTT
TRBV3-1/TRBV3-2	TRBJ2-7	NA	CASSQDRSSVTSYEQYF	TGTGCCAGCAGCCAAGATCGTAGTAGCGTAACCTCCTACGAGCAGTACTTC
TRBV30	TRBJ1-1	NA	CAWNRGGRNTEAFF	TGTGCCTGGAATAGAGGGGGACGAAACACTGAAGCTTTCTTT
TRBV10-2	TRBJ2-3	TRBD2	CASKQLARADTQYF	TGCGCCAGCAAGCAACTAGCGCGGGCAGATACGCAGTATTTT
TRBV3-1/TRBV3-2	TRBJ1-2	NA	CASTAGALNGYTF	TGTGCCAGCACAGCAGGGGCTTTAAATGGCTACACCTTC
TRBV9	TRBJ1-1	TRBD1	CASSVDRGRTEAFF	TGTGCCAGCAGCGTAGACAGGGGGAGGACTGAAGCTTTCTTT
TRBV5-4	TRBJ2-1	TRBD2	CARSSGGSYNEQFF	TGTGCCAGATCAAGCGGGGGCAGTTACAATGAGCAGTTCTTC
TRBV19	TRBJ1-5	NA	CASSMQGRQPQHF	TGTGCCAGTAGTATGCAGGGGCGTCAGCCCCAGCATTTT